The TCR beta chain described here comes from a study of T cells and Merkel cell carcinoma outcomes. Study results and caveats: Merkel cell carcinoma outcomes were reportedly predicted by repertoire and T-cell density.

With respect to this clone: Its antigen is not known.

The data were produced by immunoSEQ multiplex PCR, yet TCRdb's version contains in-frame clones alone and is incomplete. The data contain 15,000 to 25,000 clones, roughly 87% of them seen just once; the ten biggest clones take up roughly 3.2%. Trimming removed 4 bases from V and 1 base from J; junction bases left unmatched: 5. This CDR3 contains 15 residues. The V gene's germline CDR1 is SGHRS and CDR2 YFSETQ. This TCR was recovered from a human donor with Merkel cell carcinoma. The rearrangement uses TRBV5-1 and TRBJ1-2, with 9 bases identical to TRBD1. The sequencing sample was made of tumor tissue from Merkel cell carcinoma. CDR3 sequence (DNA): TGCGCCAGCAGCCTGGACAGGGGATTTAACTATGGCTACACCTTC. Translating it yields CASSLDRGFNYGYTF.